The 2 T cell receptor beta chains listed next were all sequenced from one sample in a study of T cells in Graves' hyperthyroidism and ophthalmopathy. TCR beta CDR3 regions were amplified from RNA transcripts. HTBI primers were employed in a first-round RT-PCR of the TCR CDR3. TCRdb re-called the multiplex PCR reads through MiXCR, storing one row per CDR3 protein. The sample includes roughly 720,000 distinct CDR3 sequences, roughly 17% of them seen just once. Sequenced sample: blood. All receptors come from a man over 45 with Graves' hyperthyroidism.

There are a few counts of this clonotype. The chain carries TRBV6-2 or TRBV6-3 and TRBJ2-3, with TRBD1 matching 11 bases. The CDR3 loop spans 17 amino acids. Germline lookup yields CDR1 MNHEY and CDR2 SVGEGT. With V trimmed by 6 bases and J by 3 bases, 11 bases remained unmatched. CDR3 region: CASRRGTGGLGTDTQYF. The CDR3 region has the DNA TGTGCCAGCAGGAGGGGGACAGGGGGGTTGGGTACAGATACGCAGTATTTT.

This clonotype was observed a handful of times. This sequence joins TRBV7-2 and TRBJ2-7; 8 positions agree with TRBD1. V lost 3 bases and J lost 2; bases outside the gene matches: 9. The CDR3 loop spans 16 amino acids. CDR1 and CDR2 from the germline V gene are SGHTA and FQGNSA. The CDR3 sequence is CASSLYGTGQTYEQYF. In DNA, the CDR3 is TGTGCCAGCAGCTTGTATGGGACAGGCCAAACCTACGAGCAGTACTTC.